These T cell receptor beta chains were read from a single sample in a study of early T cells in non-severe SARS-CoV-2 infection. TCRdb ran MiXCR on the 5' RACE reads and lists one entry per CDR3 protein. The table records 45,000 to 55,000 distinct CDR3 sequences, approximately 10% of them present only once. Material for sequencing was whole blood. The receptors stem from an adult who was a healthcare worker with PCR-confirmed SARS-CoV-2 infection or an uninfected control (not recorded which). Each CDR3 is given with its conserved first and last residue. D genes are given only for firm matches. The size of a clone is reported for some rows only, either as once, few or many, or as a class for expanded clones.

d_call: -; v_call: TRBV29-1; j_call: TRBJ1-1; clone_size: many; cdr3_aa: CSVGTFEDTEAFF; cdr3_nt: TGCAGCGTTGGTACCTTTGAGGACACTGAAGCTTTCTTT
d_call: -; v_call: TRBV5-6; j_call: TRBJ2-7; clone_size: few; cdr3_aa: CASSPQPTYEQYF; cdr3_nt: TGTGCCAGCAGCCCGCAGCCTACCTACGAGCAGTACTTC
d_call: -; v_call: TRBV15; j_call: TRBJ1-1; clone_size: -; cdr3_aa: CATSSPGHLEAFF; cdr3_nt: TGTGCCACCAGCAGTCCGGGACATCTAGAAGCTTTCTTT
d_call: TRBD2; v_call: TRBV5-4; j_call: TRBJ2-5; clone_size: few; cdr3_aa: CASSSPGLAGGTQYF; cdr3_nt: TGTGCCAGCAGCTCGCCGGGACTAGCGGGAGGGACCCAGTACTTC
d_call: -; v_call: TRBV7-3; j_call: TRBJ1-1; clone_size: few; cdr3_aa: CASSLSSDRPAFF; cdr3_nt: TGTGCCAGCAGCTTAAGTAGCGACAGGCCCGCTTTCTTT
d_call: -; v_call: TRBV12-3/TRBV12-4; j_call: TRBJ2-7; clone_size: many; cdr3_aa: CASRAGTRYEQYF; cdr3_nt: TGTGCCAGCAGAGCAGGGACCAGGTACGAGCAGTACTTC
d_call: -; v_call: TRBV20-1; j_call: TRBJ1-1; clone_size: few; cdr3_aa: CSARDGAVGTEAFF; cdr3_nt: TGCAGTGCTAGAGATGGGGCGGTGGGCACTGAAGCTTTCTTT
d_call: TRBD1; v_call: TRBV11-2; j_call: TRBJ2-1; clone_size: few; cdr3_aa: CASTLSNRGSIGNNEQFF; cdr3_nt: TGTGCCAGCACCTTAAGTAACAGGGGTTCCATAGGGAACAATGAGCAGTTCTTC
d_call: -; v_call: TRBV21-1; j_call: TRBJ2-5; clone_size: few; cdr3_aa: CATPGGTQETQYF; cdr3_nt: TGTGCCACCCCGGGTGGGACCCAAGAGACCCAGTACTTC
d_call: TRBD1; v_call: TRBV5-1; j_call: TRBJ1-1; clone_size: -; cdr3_aa: CASSRGQGTEAFF; cdr3_nt: TGCGCCAGCAGCCGGGGACAGGGGACTGAAGCTTTCTTT
d_call: TRBD2; v_call: TRBV24-1; j_call: TRBJ2-1; clone_size: few; cdr3_aa: CATRGTSGSSEQFF; cdr3_nt: TGTGCCACCAGAGGGACTAGCGGGAGTAGTGAGCAGTTCTTC
d_call: -; v_call: TRBV12-3/TRBV12-4; j_call: TRBJ1-1; clone_size: many; cdr3_aa: CASRGLGENTEAFF; cdr3_nt: TGTGCCAGCAGGGGGTTGGGTGAAAACACTGAAGCTTTCTTT
d_call: TRBD2; v_call: TRBV28; j_call: TRBJ2-2; clone_size: -; cdr3_aa: CASSSIAGGTTGELFF; cdr3_nt: TGTGCCAGCAGTTCCATAGCGGGAGGGACCACCGGGGAGCTGTTTTTT
d_call: -; v_call: TRBV6-1; j_call: TRBJ1-4; clone_size: many; cdr3_aa: CAAGGQIANEKLFF; cdr3_nt: TGTGCCGCCGGGGGACAAATAGCGAATGAAAAACTGTTTTTT
d_call: -; v_call: TRBV11-2; j_call: TRBJ2-7; clone_size: -; cdr3_aa: CASSQSRRAYEQYF; cdr3_nt: TGTGCCAGCAGCCAGTCCCGCAGGGCCTACGAGCAGTACTTC